These T cell receptor beta chains were read from a single sample in a study of cytomegalovirus exposure and HLA in healthy donors. The repertoire was sequenced with immunoSEQ multiplex PCR; TCRdb's copy has only in-frame clones and lacks some. Of 150,000 or so clones listed, roughly three quarters are singletons. The sample was PBMCs. These receptors originate from a young man in good health and CMV-seropositive. Each CDR3 is given with its conserved first and last residue. Fields, in order: CDR3 protein, CDR3 DNA, D gene, J gene, V gene, clone size. A D gene is named only where the DNA matches it firmly. The size field is filled for only some rows; it gives once, few, many or a size class.

CDR3: CASSPRGQGNVLNTEAFF
DNA: TGTGCCAGCTCCCCCCGCGGACAGGGCAATGTCCTCAACACTGAAGCTTTCTTT
D: TRBD1
J: TRBJ1-1
V: TRBV18
size: .

CDR3: CASSSTGGGNQPQHF
DNA: TGTGCCAGCAGTTCGACAGGGGGGGGCAATCAGCCCCAGCATTTT
D: TRBD1
J: TRBJ1-5
V: TRBV28
size: .

CDR3: CASSSGVANTGELFF
DNA: TGTGCCAGCAGCTCCGGGGTAGCGAACACCGGGGAGCTGTTTTTT
D: .
J: TRBJ2-2
V: TRBV7-7
size: .

CDR3: CASSQEGQGGQPQHF
DNA: TGTGCCAGCAGCCAAGAGGGACAGGGAGGACAGCCCCAGCATTTT
D: TRBD1
J: TRBJ1-5
V: TRBV4-2
size: .

CDR3: CASSPSRGIYEQYF
DNA: TGTGCCAGCAGTCCTTCTAGGGGAATCTACGAGCAGTACTTC
D: .
J: TRBJ2-7
V: TRBV28
size: .

CDR3: CASSPGEGTNYGYTF
DNA: TGTGCCAGTAGTCCGGGGGAGGGCACGAACTATGGCTACACCTTC
D: .
J: TRBJ1-2
V: TRBV19
size: .

CDR3: CASSPTAREQYF
DNA: TGTGCCAGCAGCCCGACAGCCCGGGAGCAGTACTTC
D: .
J: TRBJ2-7
V: TRBV7-2
size: .

CDR3: CASIAPGQSYTDTQYF
DNA: TGTGCCAGCATCGCCCCGGGACAGAGTTACACAGATACGCAGTATTTT
D: TRBD1
J: TRBJ2-3
V: TRBV5-4
size: few

CDR3: CASSGGLEGGEQFF
DNA: TGTGCCAGCAGCGGGGGACTAGAGGGGGGTGAGCAGTTCTTC
D: TRBD2
J: TRBJ2-1
V: TRBV9
size: .

CDR3: CASSQDLRQRGPLETQYF
DNA: TGTGCCAGCAGCCAAGATCTACGACAGCGAGGCCCCTTGGAGACCCAGTACTTC
D: .
J: TRBJ2-5
V: TRBV14
size: .

CDR3: CASQGGATNTEAFF
DNA: TGCGCCAGCCAGGGAGGTGCGACGAACACTGAAGCTTTCTTT
D: .
J: TRBJ1-1
V: TRBV5-1
size: .

CDR3: CASSPRGSGGDGEQFF
DNA: TGTGCCAGCAGCCCAAGGGGCAGCGGGGGGGATGGTGAGCAGTTCTTC
D: TRBD2
J: TRBJ2-1
V: TRBV4-2
size: .

CDR3: CASSATSGDYNEQFF
DNA: TGTGCCAGCAGCGCTACTAGCGGGGACTACAATGAGCAGTTCTTC
D: TRBD2
J: TRBJ2-1
V: TRBV9
size: .

CDR3: CAAGQKMETQYF
DNA: TGTGCCGCGGGACAGAAGATGGAGACCCAGTACTTC
D: .
J: TRBJ2-5
V: TRBV10-3
size: .

CDR3: CASSQVGLYGYTF
DNA: TGTGCCAGCAGTCAGGTGGGGCTCTATGGCTACACCTTC
D: .
J: TRBJ1-2
V: TRBV27
size: .

CDR3: CASSDGTRSGELFF
DNA: TGTGCCAGCAGTGACGGAACCCGGAGCGGGGAGCTGTTTTTT
D: .
J: TRBJ2-2
V: TRBV6-1
size: few

CDR3: CSVEGGTNTEAFF
DNA: TGCAGCGTTGAAGGCGGGACCAACACTGAAGCTTTCTTT
D: .
J: TRBJ1-1
V: TRBV29-1
size: few

CDR3: CATSRVLGSGGYNEQFF
DNA: TGTGCCACCAGCAGAGTGCTCGGTAGCGGGGGCTACAATGAGCAGTTCTTC
D: TRBD2
J: TRBJ2-1
V: TRBV15
size: .

CDR3: CASSLVRATGTQYF
DNA: TGTGCCAGCAGTTTGGTCAGGGCCACCGGGACCCAGTACTTC
D: .
J: TRBJ2-5
V: TRBV28
size: .

CDR3: CASSFRGAGEKLFF
DNA: TGTGCCAGTAGTTTCAGGGGCGCAGGAGAAAAACTGTTTTTT
D: .
J: TRBJ1-4
V: TRBV19
size: .

CDR3: CASSPGTGGGTEAFF
DNA: TGTGCCAGCAGCCCCGGGACAGGCGGTGGCACTGAAGCTTTCTTT
D: TRBD1
J: TRBJ1-1
V: TRBV11-1
size: once

CDR3: CASAPRGYGTIYRHEQYF
DNA: TGTGCCAGCGCCCCCCGGGGTTACGGAACAATTTATCGCCACGAGCAGTACTTC
D: .
J: TRBJ2-7
V: TRBV27
size: .

CDR3: CASSLRTGGLNTEAFF
DNA: TGTGCCAGCAGTTTGAGGACAGGGGGCTTGAACACTGAAGCTTTCTTT
D: TRBD1
J: TRBJ1-1
V: TRBV6-5
size: .

CDR3: CASSEQAGFMNTEAFF
DNA: TGCGCCAGCAGTGAGCAGGCAGGGTTCATGAACACTGAAGCTTTCTTT
D: .
J: TRBJ1-1
V: TRBV10-1
size: .

CDR3: CASSLARETGELFF
DNA: TGTGCCAGCAGTTTGGCCAGGGAAACCGGGGAGCTGTTTTTT
D: .
J: TRBJ2-2
V: TRBV27
size: .

CDR3: CASSTDTRRFYGYTF
DNA: TGTGCCAGCAGTACAGACACCCGACGGTTTTATGGCTACACCTTC
D: .
J: TRBJ1-2
V: TRBV6-6
size: .

CDR3: CASSLGQGREQFF
DNA: TGTGCCAGCAGCTTAGGCCAGGGCCGTGAGCAGTTCTTC
D: .
J: TRBJ2-1
V: TRBV11-2
size: .

CDR3: CASSRTSGVSYEQYF
DNA: TGCGCCAGCAGCCGAACTAGCGGGGTCTCCTACGAGCAGTACTTC
D: TRBD2
J: TRBJ2-7
V: TRBV4-1
size: .

CDR3: CASSEAQGGRGYTF
DNA: TGTGCCAGCAGTGAGGCCCAGGGCGGCAGGGGCTACACCTTC
D: .
J: TRBJ1-2
V: TRBV27
size: .

CDR3: CATSRDRRTPEAFF
DNA: TGTGCCACCAGCAGAGACAGGCGGACTCCCGAAGCTTTCTTT
D: .
J: TRBJ1-1
V: TRBV15
size: .

CDR3: CASSSTTGTGANVLTF
DNA: TGTGCCAGCAGTTCCACAACAGGGACTGGGGCCAACGTCCTGACTTTC
D: .
J: TRBJ2-6
V: TRBV6-5
size: .

CDR3: CASSPGQNNQPQHF
DNA: TGTGCCAGCAGTCCGGGACAGAACAATCAGCCCCAGCATTTT
D: TRBD1
J: TRBJ1-5
V: TRBV27
size: .

CDR3: CASSVGGGGAMNYGYTF
DNA: TGTGCCAGCAGCGTAGGAGGAGGGGGCGCCATGAACTATGGCTACACCTTC
D: TRBD1
J: TRBJ1-2
V: TRBV9
size: .

CDR3: CASKLASFATNEKLFF
DNA: TGTGCCAGTAAACTCGCCTCCTTTGCAACTAATGAAAAACTGTTTTTT
D: .
J: TRBJ1-4
V: TRBV19
size: .

CDR3: CSSSLGGYGNQPQHF
DNA: TGTTCCAGCAGCTTAGGAGGGTATGGCAATCAGCCCCAGCATTTT
D: .
J: TRBJ1-5
V: TRBV7-9
size: once

CDR3: CASSEGQGAYEQYF
DNA: TGTGCCAGCAGTGAGGGACAGGGGGCGTACGAGCAGTACTTC
D: TRBD1
J: TRBJ2-7
V: TRBV6-1
size: .

CDR3: CASSRGQGYGYTF
DNA: TGTGCCAGCAGCCGGGGACAGGGCTATGGCTACACCTTC
D: TRBD1
J: TRBJ1-2
V: TRBV14
size: .

CDR3: CASSQESFRGRDGYTF
DNA: TGTGCCAGCAGCCAAGAAAGTTTCAGGGGAAGGGATGGCTACACCTTC
D: .
J: TRBJ1-2
V: TRBV4-2
size: .

CDR3: CATSPGQGTSQPQHF
DNA: TGTGCCACCAGCCCGGGGCAGGGGACTAGTCAGCCCCAGCATTTT
D: .
J: TRBJ1-5
V: TRBV15
size: .

CDR3: CASSLFQMNTEAFF
DNA: TGTGCCAGCAGCCTTTTCCAGATGAACACTGAAGCTTTCTTT
D: .
J: TRBJ1-1
V: TRBV5-4
size: .

CDR3: CASSLGTARGGYTF
DNA: TGTGCCAGCAGCTTGGGGACAGCCCGAGGGGGCTACACCTTC
D: .
J: TRBJ1-2
V: TRBV5-4
size: .

CDR3: CASSYEGRGVSTEAFF
DNA: TGTGCCAGCAGTTACGAGGGCAGGGGGGTGAGCACTGAAGCTTTCTTT
D: TRBD1
J: TRBJ1-1
V: TRBV6-5
size: .

CDR3: CAWRRRAGGLPDTQYF
DNA: TGTGCCTGGAGGCGTCGAGCGGGAGGACTTCCAGATACGCAGTATTTT
D: TRBD2
J: TRBJ2-3
V: TRBV30
size: once

CDR3: CASSYGTNNQPQHF
DNA: TGTGCCAGCAGTTACGGGACAAACAATCAGCCCCAGCATTTT
D: .
J: TRBJ1-5
V: TRBV11-2
size: .

CDR3: CASSLLNGLHEQYF
DNA: TGTGCCAGCAGTTTATTGAACGGTTTGCACGAGCAGTACTTC
D: .
J: TRBJ2-7
V: TRBV27
size: .